This T cell receptor beta chain is from a study of liver allograft versus peripheral blood T cells. About the study: Transplanted livers held T cell receptor repertoires, and these were compared with repertoires in recipients' peripheral blood.

Worth noting for this clonotype: The antigen remains unidentified.

Study observations and caveats: It was reported that the T cell receptor repertoires found inside liver allografts differed from those that were detected in peripheral blood.

The CDR3 has 18 amino acids. J was trimmed by 6 bases and V by 3 bases; bases with no gene match: 17. Germline V gene sequence: CDR1 MNHEY, CDR2 SVGAGI. Each CDR3 protein is one row after TCRdb ran MiXCR on the reads. Among about 3,900 distinct CDR3 sequences listed, 18% were seen once. The sequence came from a human patient who had a liver transplant. Certain T cells may be donor cells from the graft. The rearrangement uses TRBV6-5 and TRBJ1-5, with 7 bases that match TRBD1. CDR3 sequence: CASSYEEGAPESGQPQHF. CDR3 DNA: TGTGCCAGCAGTTATGAGGAGGGGGCACCCGAGTCAGGTCAGCCCCAGCATTTT.